Listed here are 30 T cell receptor beta chains from one sample, sequenced in a study of radiotherapy plus CTLA-4 blockade in lung cancer. Profiled with immunoSEQ multiplex PCR; TCRdb holds only in-frame clones, not every one. The data show approximately 50,000 clones, with 70% to 90% seen just once and around 17% held by the top ten. This material consisted of peripheral blood, taken from a patient treated with radiotherapy plus ipilimumab. These receptor sequences come from a human donor with non-small cell lung cancer that progressed on radiotherapy plus ipilimumab. Some clones in this sample may be carry-over from other donors' samples.

The chain recombines TRBV6-5 with TRBJ1-2; 8 bases are a match to TRBD1. The CDR3 runs 15 residues. The germline V gene has CDR1 MNHEY and CDR2 SVGAGI. Trimming took 7 bases from V and 3 from J; bases not matched to a gene: 10. The CDR3 bases are TGTGCCAGCATGATATTTCAGGGGGCGGACTATGGCTACACCTTC. It codes for CASMIFQGADYGYTF.

The chain joins TRBV9 to TRBJ1-1; D is undetermined. This CDR3 is 14 amino acids long. The germline V and J ends were trimmed by 0 bases and 4 bases, with 10 bases remaining between them. In germline, CDR1 is SGDLS, CDR2 YYNGEE. The DNA of the CDR3 is TGTGCCAGCAGCGTAGGGGTAGGGAGCACTGAAGCTTTCTTT. As protein: CASSVGVGSTEAFF.

The gene calls are TRBV6-5 and TRBJ1-5, with D perhaps matching TRBD1 (5 bases). The CDR3 runs to 15 residues. The V end lost 6 bases, the J end lost 0 bases, and 12 bases lay between the germline ends. Germline CDR1 is MNHEY and CDR2 is SVGAGI. The CDR3: CASSPGHYSNQPQHF. CDR3 in DNA: TGTGCCAGCAGCCCCGGACATTATAGCAATCAGCCCCAGCATTTT.

The CDR3 DNA is TGTGCCAGCAGCTTAGCCCAGGGACTGGTCGAAAACACCATATATTTT. Translated, it gives CASSLAQGLVENTIYF. The chain is built from TRBV7-9 and TRBJ1-3, with a weak D call TRBD1 (5 bases). The germline V and J ends were trimmed by 0 bases and 6 bases, with 15 bases remaining between them. CDR1 and CDR2 from the germline V gene are SEHNR and FQNEAQ (reference sequence). CDR3 size: 16 residues. The whole variable domain, remainder taken from reference TRBV7-9 and TRBJ1-3, is DTGVSQNPRHKITKRGQNVTFRCDPISEHNRLYWYRQTLGQGPEFLTYFQNEAQLEKSRLLSDRFSAERPKGSFSTLEIQRTEQGDSAMYLCASSLAQGLVENTIYFGEGSWLTVV.

This clone was seen a single time. J is TRBJ2-1 and V is TRBV27; 10 nucleotides match TRBD2. V dropped 4 bases and J dropped 8; count of bases not matched to a gene: 11. Germline CDR1 reads MNHEY; CDR2 reads SMNVEV (reference sequence). The CDR3 has 16 residues. The CDR3 sequence is CASSSDGPSGSDEQFF. The CDR3 nucleotides are TGTGCCAGCAGTTCCGACGGCCCTAGCGGGAGCGATGAGCAGTTCTTC.

The rearrangement uses TRBV29-1 and TRBJ1-2; D may be TRBD1 (5 bases). The CDR3 spans 11 residues. Germline V gives CDR1 SQVTM, CDR2 ANQGSEA. Trimming cost V 3 bases and J 8 bases, with 10 bases left between them. The CDR3 nucleotides read TGCAGCGTTGATGGGGCGAGCGGCTACACCTTC. Translated, it gives CSVDGASGYTF. The whole variable domain, remainder taken from reference TRBV29-1 and TRBJ1-2, is SAVISQKPSRDICQRGTSLTIQCQVDSQVTMMFWYRQQPGQSLTLIATANQGSEATYESGFVIDKFPISRPNLTFSTLTVSNMSPEDSSIYLCSVDGASGYTFGSGTRLTVV.

The chain employs TRBV5-1 and TRBJ2-2; 7 bases align to TRBD1. Germline V gene data show CDR1 as SGHRS and CDR2 as YFSETQ. The CDR3 covers 14 residues. Trimming removed 3 bases from V and 5 bases from J; junction bases left unmatched: 4. The CDR3 reads CASSSTGETGELFF. The CDR3 DNA follows: TGCGCCAGCAGCTCTACAGGGGAAACCGGGGAGCTGTTTTTT.

This clone has a single count. V gene TRBV5-6 combines with J gene TRBJ2-3; TRBD1 might be the D (6 bases). CDR3 length: 14 residues. Per germline, CDR1 SGHDT and CDR2 YYEEEE. Trimming took off 0 bases at V and 4 bases at J, with 9 bases between the two ends. The CDR3 spells CASSLVTGSDTQYF. CDR3 DNA: TGTGCCAGCAGCTTGGTTACAGGGTCAGATACGCAGTATTTT.

This clone was seen once. This sequence joins TRBV5-1 and TRBJ2-3; 9 bases agree with TRBD2. The CDR3 contains 14 residues. J was trimmed by 3 bases and V by 2 bases; bases with no gene match: 1. The germline CDR1 and CDR2 sequences are SGHRS and YFSETQ. The CDR3 region has the DNA TGCGCCAGCAGCTTAAGCGGGGGGACAGATACGCAGTATTTT. It encodes CASSLSGGTDTQYF. Based on the CDR3 plus reference TRBV5-1 and TRBJ2-3, the full variable domain is KAGVTQTPRYLIKTRGQQVTLSCSPISGHRSVSWYQQTPGQGLQFLFEYFSETQRNKGNFPGRFSGRQFSNSRSEMNVSTLELGDSALYLCASSLSGGTDTQYFGPGTRLTVL.

In its sample, this clone was seen a few times. V is TRBV18 and J is TRBJ1-2, with D possibly matching TRBD1 (6 bases). The V gene's germline CDR1 is KGHSH and CDR2 LQKENI. This CDR3 is 14 amino acids long. Trimming removed 5 bases from V and 4 bases from J, with 14 bases in between. The CDR3 loop reads CASSGSDRIYGYTF. The CDR3 nucleotides read TGTGCCAGCTCAGGATCGGACAGAATCTATGGCTACACCTTC.

The chain links TRBV9 to TRBJ2-3, with a tentative D call TRBD1 (5 bases). CDR1 and CDR2 from the germline V gene are SGDLS and YYNGEE. V was cut by 2 bases and J by 4 bases, with 8 bases left in between. This CDR3 has 13 amino acids. The CDR3 bases are TGTGCCAGCAGCGTTGGGGCCCCAGATACGCAGTATTTT. Translation: CASSVGAPDTQYF.

This clone has a single count. The chain couples TRBV2 to TRBJ1-1; no definite D call. V was clipped by 6 bases and J by 2 bases, with 7 bases between them. This CDR3 region has 12 residues. CDR1 SNHLY and CDR2 FYNNEI come from the germline V gene. In DNA form, the CDR3 reads TGTGCCAGCAGGGGCAGTAACACTGAAGCTTTCTTT. Protein: CASRGSNTEAFF.

This chain joins TRBV9 and TRBJ1-3; maybe TRBD1 (5 bases). The germline V and J ends were trimmed by 3 bases and 0 bases, with 7 bases remaining between them. CDR1 is SGDLS and CDR2 is YYNGEE in the germline V gene. The CDR3 contains 14 residues. The CDR3 DNA follows: TGTGCCAGCAGCGCAGGGTCCTCTGGAAACACCATATATTTT. Its protein is CASSAGSSGNTIYF.

CDR3 nucleotide sequence: TGTGCCAGCAGCCCGCCGGGTATGAGGCACGAGCAGTACTTC. It codes for CASSPPGMRHEQYF. The genes are TRBV25-1 and TRBJ2-7, with D unresolved. Per germline, CDR1 MGHDK and CDR2 SYGVNS. The ends were cut back, 6 bases at V and 5 bases at J, with 17 bases in the middle. This CDR3 comprises 14 residues.

The count of this clone is one. The chain uses TRBV6-6 and TRBJ2-2; D is possibly TRBD1 (6 bases). The V gene lost 5 bases and the J gene lost 6 bases, with 13 bases spanning the gap. Germline CDR1 and CDR2: MNHNY and SVGAGI (reference sequence). The CDR3 is 14 amino acids. For the CDR3, the DNA is TGTGCCAGCAGTGCTGACAGGAAATCCGGGGAGCTGTTTTTT. It translates to CASSADRKSGELFF.

The V call is TRBV5-4, the J call TRBJ2-5; TRBD2 agrees at 13 bases. This CDR3 spans 16 amino acids. V gave up 3 bases and J gave up 0 bases; unmatched junction bases: 2. Germline CDR1 reads SGHNT; CDR2 reads YYREEE (reference sequence). The CDR3 reads CASSSGLAGYQETQYF. In nucleotides, the CDR3 is TGTGCCAGCAGCTCGGGACTAGCGGGGTACCAAGAGACCCAGTACTTC.

The chain recombines TRBV2 with TRBJ1-5; 9 bases are shared with TRBD1. Unmatched junction bases numbered 9, after V lost 4 bases and J lost 5 bases. This CDR3 spans 16 amino acids. The germline CDR1 and CDR2 sequences are SNHLY and FYNNEI. This chain's CDR3 is CASSGDRAPIYQPQHF. CDR3 DNA: TGTGCCAGCAGTGGGGACAGGGCCCCGATTTATCAGCCCCAGCATTTT.

The chain carries TRBV6-5 and TRBJ2-7, with D perhaps TRBD2 (5 bases). Germline values: CDR1 MNHEY, CDR2 SVGAGI. The germline V and J ends were trimmed by 7 bases and 0 bases, with 13 bases remaining between them. The CDR3 sequence is 14 residues long. CDR3 in DNA: TGTGCCAGCATGTCCATGACTACCTCCTACGAGCAGTACTTC. It specifies CASMSMTTSYEQYF.

A single count supports this clone. A junction boundary mismatches the germline segment, possibly from a read error. The chain carries TRBV29-1 and TRBJ2-5; 10 bases map to TRBD2. Judging by the DNA end, TRBJ2-7 fits better; the J call may be wrong. CDR3 length: 13 residues. Germline CDR1 is SQVTM and CDR2 is ANQGSEA. The CDR3 sequence: CSIEREGRNEQYF. Here the CDR3 DNA reads TGCAGCATTGAGCGGGAGGGCCGCAACGAGCAGTACTTC.

This chain uses TRBV6-6 with TRBJ1-1, with 9 bases that match TRBD1. The CDR3 spans 12 residues. The J segment lost 10 bases and the V segment lost 6 bases, leaving 6 bases of the junction unmatched. The V gene's germline CDR1 is MNHNY and CDR2 SVGAGI (reference sequence). Here the CDR3 reads CASSSGTGRAFF. Here the CDR3 DNA reads TGTGCCAGCAGCTCCGGGACAGGGCGAGCTTTCTTT.

This clone has just a few counts. The gene calls are TRBV6-6 and TRBJ2-7; D is unresolved. The CDR3 runs 13 residues. Germline loops: CDR1 MNHNY, CDR2 SVGAGI (reference sequence). V was shortened by 6 bases and J by 6 bases, with 15 bases between the two germline ends. The chain's CDR3 is CASSAVGRGEQYF. The CDR3 bases are TGTGCCAGCAGCGCCGTTGGGCGTGGCGAGCAGTACTTC.

The chain combines TRBV9 with TRBJ1-1; D is undetermined. Germline V CDR1 and CDR2: SGDLS, YYNGEE. V was shortened by 5 bases and J by 2 bases, with 10 bases between the two germline ends. The CDR3 has 13 amino acids. CDR3: CASSVGRNTEAFF. CDR3 coding DNA: TGTGCCAGCAGTGTTGGTAGAAACACTGAAGCTTTCTTT.

In this sample, this clone turned up a few times. The chain joins TRBV29-1 to TRBJ2-3; D gene uncertain. The CDR3 length is 15 residues. V was clipped by 8 bases and J by 0 bases, with 18 bases between them. Germline V gene sequence: CDR1 SQVTM, CDR2 ANQGSEA. The CDR3 nucleotides are TGCAGCTTCTATGACACCGTACTGAGCACAGATACGCAGTATTTT. Encoded protein: CSFYDTVLSTDTQYF.

V usage is TRBV7-8 and J usage is TRBJ2-5; D perhaps matches TRBD1 (7 bases). CDR1 is SGHVS and CDR2 is FQNEAQ in the germline V gene. V was trimmed by 7 bases and J by 5 bases, leaving 23 bases between them. The CDR3 is 16 residues long. For the CDR3, the DNA is TGTGCCAGCACCATCTACATAACCTCAGGGGGGGAGACCCAGTACTTC. It translates to CASTIYITSGGETQYF.

The chain couples TRBV9 to TRBJ1-6; D not resolved. The V gene's germline CDR1 is SGDLS and CDR2 YYNGEE. V shed 0 bases and J shed 7 bases, with 11 bases lying between them. The CDR3 totals 15 residues. CDR3 nucleotide sequence: TGTGCCAGCAGCGTAGGCGGACTTTTCAATTCACCCCTCCACTTT. Translation: CASSVGGLFNSPLHF.

The J gene is TRBJ2-3, the V gene TRBV30, with 7 bases matching TRBD1. The CDR3 runs to 18 residues. Unmatched junction bases numbered 16, after V lost 1 base and J lost 3 bases. Per the germline V gene, CDR1 is GTSNPN and CDR2 is SVGIG (reference sequence). The CDR3 sequence is CAWSDSLSFGTVTDTQYF. The CDR3 DNA is TGTGCCTGGAGTGATTCTTTAAGCTTCGGGACAGTTACAGATACGCAGTATTTT.

V is TRBV5-1 and J is TRBJ2-1, with 9 bases lining up with TRBD2. The germline CDR1 and CDR2 sequences are SGHRS and YFSETQ. This CDR3 is built from 15 residues. The junction had 5 bases not matched to a gene; V was cut back by 4 bases and J by 3 bases. The CDR3 coding sequence is TGCGCCAGCAGCCCATGGACTAGCGACTACAATGAGCAGTTCTTC. Its translation: CASSPWTSDYNEQFF.

V usage is TRBV28 and J usage is TRBJ1-2, with TRBD1 identical over 8 bases. The length of the CDR3 is 15 residues. Germline-derived CDR1 and CDR2 are MDHEN and SYDVKM. The J segment lost 7 bases and the V segment lost 8 bases, leaving 15 bases of the junction unmatched. The CDR3 reads CASSGTGREAFGYTF. CDR3 DNA: TGTGCCAGCTCCGGGACAGGTCGAGAGGCGTTTGGCTACACCTTC.

V usage is TRBV27 and J usage is TRBJ2-7; 7 bases line up with TRBD2. The CDR3 totals 14 residues. Germline CDR1 MNHEY, CDR2 SMNVEV (reference sequence). V lost 3 bases to trimming and J lost 7 bases; unmatched junction nucleotides: 9. The CDR3 region has the DNA TGTGCCAGCAGTTTGAGCAGGTCCGGGGGGGAGCAGTACTTC. It is translated as CASSLSRSGGEQYF.

The V and J genes are TRBV7-7 and TRBJ2-5, with TRBD2 matching over 9 bases. The CDR3 covers 16 residues. After removal of 8 bases from V and 2 bases from J, the junction contained 12 bases not matched to a gene. Germline loops: CDR1 SSHAT, CDR2 FNYEAQ (reference sequence). CDR3 nucleotides: TGTGCCAGCTCCGACTCCCAGCGGGGGGATCAAGAGACCCAGTACTTC. As protein: CASSDSQRGDQETQYF.